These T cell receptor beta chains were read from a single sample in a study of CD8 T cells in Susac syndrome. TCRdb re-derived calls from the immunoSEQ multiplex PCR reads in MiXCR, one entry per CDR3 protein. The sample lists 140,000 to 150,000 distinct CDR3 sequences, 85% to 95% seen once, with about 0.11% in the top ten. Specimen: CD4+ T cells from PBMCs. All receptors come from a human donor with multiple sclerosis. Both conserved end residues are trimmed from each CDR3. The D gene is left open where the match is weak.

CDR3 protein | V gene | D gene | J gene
SARDEPASSYEQY | TRBV20-1 | - | TRBJ2-7
ASSLLAGKNTGELF | TRBV27 | TRBD2 | TRBJ2-2
ASSLYLSQPQH | TRBV12-3/TRBV12-4 | - | TRBJ1-5
ASKRSQVSEQY | TRBV27 | - | TRBJ2-7
ASSQAGGLTEAF | TRBV4-1 | - | TRBJ1-1
ASSLFGLGKETQY | TRBV7-3 | - | TRBJ2-5
ASRRNRGPVNLNEQF | TRBV5-4 | TRBD1 | TRBJ2-1
ASSPPGAGELF | TRBV18 | - | TRBJ2-2
ASSLERGGEKY | TRBV7-7 | TRBD2 | TRBJ2-7
ASSLGSAETQY | TRBV12-3/TRBV12-4 | - | TRBJ2-5
ASSPTGDNYGYT | TRBV12-3/TRBV12-4 | TRBD1 | TRBJ1-2
SARGQGPNSPLH | TRBV20-1 | - | TRBJ1-6
ASSRLSPGGGNTEAF | TRBV3-1 | - | TRBJ1-1
ASSERRSDTSTDTQY | TRBV2 | - | TRBJ2-3
ASSQTPGELF | TRBV3-1 | - | TRBJ2-2
ASSYSRGLGQGNYSSYNEQF | TRBV6-2/TRBV6-3 | TRBD1 | TRBJ2-1
SANPRGNLKEQF | TRBV20-1 | - | TRBJ2-1
ASSGPLGEQF | TRBV9 | - | TRBJ2-1
ATSRGGTSGKKGEQF | TRBV15 | TRBD2 | TRBJ2-1
ASSPSPTYEQY | TRBV3-1 | - | TRBJ2-7
ASTYGQVSYEQY | TRBV5-6 | TRBD1 | TRBJ2-7
ASSLAASGVYNEQF | TRBV7-2 | TRBD2 | TRBJ2-1
ASSNYLQGLTEAF | TRBV13 | - | TRBJ1-1
SARVVGWNTQY | TRBV20-1 | - | TRBJ2-3
ATSTLAGGSYNEQF | TRBV15 | TRBD2 | TRBJ2-1
SVRSKRSNTGELF | TRBV29-1 | - | TRBJ2-2
ASSRNSYEQY | TRBV28 | - | TRBJ2-7
ASSLWGQGPTSGYEQY | TRBV28 | - | TRBJ2-7
ASSPNRVGETQY | TRBV13 | - | TRBJ2-5
AWSLPQVTNYGYT | TRBV30 | - | TRBJ1-2
SVALLTGTVSSYEQY | TRBV29-1 | - | TRBJ2-7
SVEEDREQY | TRBV29-1 | - | TRBJ2-7
SVGTWSLSYEQY | TRBV29-1 | - | TRBJ2-7
SVEGQPYGYT | TRBV29-1 | TRBD1 | TRBJ1-2
ASSLGQANEQF | TRBV5-1 | TRBD1 | TRBJ2-1
ASSFGHTNSGANVLT | TRBV5-1 | - | TRBJ2-6
ASSIRDSVYNEQF | TRBV7-2 | TRBD1 | TRBJ2-1
ASSFSMFNEQF | TRBV12-3/TRBV12-4 | - | TRBJ2-1
ASRRQDFIWTQY | TRBV3-1 | - | TRBJ2-5
ASSLGTPPETQY | TRBV4-1 | - | TRBJ2-5